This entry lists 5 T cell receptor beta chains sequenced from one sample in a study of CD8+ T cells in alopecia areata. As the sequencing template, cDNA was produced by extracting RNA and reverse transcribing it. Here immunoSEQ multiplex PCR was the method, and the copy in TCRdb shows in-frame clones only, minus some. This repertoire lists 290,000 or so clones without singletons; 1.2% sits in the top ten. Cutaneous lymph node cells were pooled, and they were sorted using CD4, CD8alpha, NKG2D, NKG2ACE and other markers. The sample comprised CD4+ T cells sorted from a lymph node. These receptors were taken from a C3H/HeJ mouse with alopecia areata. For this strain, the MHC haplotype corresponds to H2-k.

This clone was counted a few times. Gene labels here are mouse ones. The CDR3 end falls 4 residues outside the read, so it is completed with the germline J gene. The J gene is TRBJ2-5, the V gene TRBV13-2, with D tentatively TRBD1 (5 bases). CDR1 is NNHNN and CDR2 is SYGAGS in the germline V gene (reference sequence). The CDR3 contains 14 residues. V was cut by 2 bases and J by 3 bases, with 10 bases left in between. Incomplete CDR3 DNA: TGTGCCAGCGGTGACAGGGAAGGGCAAGAC. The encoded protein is CASGDREGQD. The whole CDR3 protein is CASGDREGQDTQYF.

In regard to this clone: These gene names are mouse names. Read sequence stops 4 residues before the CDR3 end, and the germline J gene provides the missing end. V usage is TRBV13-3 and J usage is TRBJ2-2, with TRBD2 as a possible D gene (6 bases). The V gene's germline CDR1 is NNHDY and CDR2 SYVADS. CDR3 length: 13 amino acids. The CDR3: CASSDALGGQLYF. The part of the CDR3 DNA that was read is TGTGCCAGCAGTGATGCACTGGGCGGG. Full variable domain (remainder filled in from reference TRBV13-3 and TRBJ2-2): EAAVTQSPRSKVAVTGGKVTLSCHQTNNHDYMYWYRQDTGHGLRLIHYSYVADSTEKGDIPDGYKASRPSQENFSLILELASLSQTAVYFCASSDALGGQLYFGEGSKLTVL.

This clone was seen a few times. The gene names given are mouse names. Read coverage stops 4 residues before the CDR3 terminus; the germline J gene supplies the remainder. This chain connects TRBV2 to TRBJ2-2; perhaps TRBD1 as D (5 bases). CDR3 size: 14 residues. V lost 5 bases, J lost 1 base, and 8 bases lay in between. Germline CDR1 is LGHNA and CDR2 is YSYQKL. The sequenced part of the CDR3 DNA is TGTGCCAGCAGCGGCAGGGAAAACACCGGG. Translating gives CASSGRENTG. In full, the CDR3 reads CASSGRENTGQLYF.

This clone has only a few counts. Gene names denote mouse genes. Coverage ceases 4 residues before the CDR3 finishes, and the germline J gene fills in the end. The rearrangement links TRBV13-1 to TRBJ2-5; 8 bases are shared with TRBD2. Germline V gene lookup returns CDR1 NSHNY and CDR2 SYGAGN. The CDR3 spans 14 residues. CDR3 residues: CASRPWGGEDTQYF. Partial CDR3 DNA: TGTGCCAGCAGACCATGGGGGGGAGAAGAC.

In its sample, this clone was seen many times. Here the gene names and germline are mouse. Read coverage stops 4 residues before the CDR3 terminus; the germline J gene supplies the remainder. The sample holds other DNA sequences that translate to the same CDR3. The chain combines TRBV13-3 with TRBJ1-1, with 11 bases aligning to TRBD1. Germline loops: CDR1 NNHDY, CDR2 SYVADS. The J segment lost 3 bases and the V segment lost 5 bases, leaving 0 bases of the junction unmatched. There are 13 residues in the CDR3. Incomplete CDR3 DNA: TGTGCCAGCAGGGGACAGGGGGACACA. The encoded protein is CASRGQGDT. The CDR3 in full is CASRGQGDTEVFF.